Listed below are T cell receptor beta chains from one sample, sequenced in a study of CD8 T cells in ankylosing spondylitis. TCRdb used MiXCR to reprocess the 5' RACE reads, holding one entry per CDR3 protein. Among over 450,000 distinct CDR3 sequences listed, roughly 13% were seen once. The source material was blood, either unsorted or a sorted T cell fraction (not recorded which). The receptors come from a male donor with ankylosing spondylitis. Each CDR3 is given with its conserved first and last residue. D genes are given only for firm matches. For some rows the clone size is stated as once, few or many, or as a class when expanded; others skip it.

TRBJ2-1 | - | TRBD2 | TRBV7-9 | TGTGCCAGCAGCACCCCACTTCCGGGAGGCCGAAAATTC | CASSTPLPGGRKF
TRBJ2-5 | few | TRBD1 | TRBV6-2/TRBV6-3 | TGTGCCAGCAGGGGGACAGGGAACCAAGAGACCCAGTACTTC | CASRGTGNQETQYF
TRBJ2-1 | many | - | TRBV3-1 | TGTGCCAGCAGCCAAGATAATAGCATTTACAATGAGCAGTTCTTC | CASSQDNSIYNEQFF
TRBJ2-2 | - | - | TRBV2 | TGTGCCAGGGTCAGGCGGGACACCGGGGAGCTGTTTTTT | CARVRRDTGELFF
TRBJ2-1 | - | TRBD2 | TRBV5-1 | TGCGCCAGCACCGGTGGGGGAGGGAGCTCCTACAATGAGCAGTTCTTC | CASTGGGGSSYNEQFF
TRBJ2-2 | - | TRBD2 | TRBV7-2 | TGTGCCAGCAGCTTAGGTTTGCGCGGGAGTTCCACCGGGGAGCTGTTTTTT | CASSLGLRGSSTGELFF
TRBJ2-3 | - | TRBD2 | TRBV29-1 | TGCAGCATCACTAGCGGGATGGCGACAGATACGCAGTATTTT | CSITSGMATDTQYF
TRBJ1-1 | few | TRBD1 | TRBV4-1 | TGCGCCAGCAGCCTCGGGACAGGGAGGGCTACCACTGAAGCTTTCTTT | CASSLGTGRATTEAFF
TRBJ2-1 | many | - | TRBV5-6 | TGTGCCAGCAGCTTGAAAGACCTCAGGGAGCAGTTCTTC | CASSLKDLREQFF
TRBJ2-7 | few | - | TRBV20-1 | TGCAGTCCCTTACGGGGAGGCTCCTACGAGCAGTACTTC | CSPLRGGSYEQYF
TRBJ2-7 | - | - | TRBV7-8 | TGTGCCAGCAGCTTAGTTCAGCTGTTATCCTACGAGCAGTACTTC | CASSLVQLLSYEQYF
TRBJ1-4 | once | - | TRBV12-3/TRBV12-4 | TGTGCCAGCAGCGCCAATGGGGGCGATGAAAAACTGTTTTTT | CASSANGGDEKLFF
TRBJ1-1 | many | - | TRBV2 | TGTGCCAGCAGTGCCCCCGGGGGACGGAGGAACACTGAAGCTTTCTTT | CASSAPGGRRNTEAFF
TRBJ1-1 | - | - | TRBV6-5 | TGTGCCAGCAGTTCCCAGGAGGGGGGCACTGAAGCTTTCTTT | CASSSQEGGTEAFF
TRBJ2-2 | few | - | TRBV7-9 | TGTGCCAGCAGCGGGGGGCTGCGCGGGGAGCTGTTTTTT | CASSGGLRGELFF
TRBJ1-5 | - | - | TRBV19 | TGTGCCAGTACCCCTAGGCGATCCTTGGGTCCTCAGCCCCAGCATTTT | CASTPRRSLGPQPQHF
TRBJ1-4 | many | - | TRBV29-1 | TGCAGCGTTGACCAGGGGAATGAAAAACTGTTTTTT | CSVDQGNEKLFF
TRBJ2-5 | many | - | TRBV12-3/TRBV12-4 | TGTGCCAGCAGTTTAGGGGACAATGGGGAGACCCAGTACTTC | CASSLGDNGETQYF
TRBJ2-5 | many | - | TRBV5-1 | TGCGCCAGCAGCTCAATTTCCTCCGGGACGGGAGAGACCCAGTACTTC | CASSSISSGTGETQYF
TRBJ2-1 | - | - | TRBV21-1 | TGTGCCAGCAGCACCCTTTCCCATCCGGGACTAACGTACAATGAGCAGTTCTTC | CASSTLSHPGLTYNEQFF
TRBJ1-5 | - | - | TRBV4-1 | TGCGCCAGCAGCCAACAGGAGGCGAGCAATCAGCCCCAGCATTTT | CASSQQEASNQPQHF
TRBJ2-1 | few | - | TRBV11-3 | TGTGCCAGCAGCTTAAGACTCGCGGAGGCAGAGCAGTTCTTC | CASSLRLAEAEQFF
TRBJ1-1 | many | - | TRBV12-3/TRBV12-4 | TGTGCCAGCAGTTTCCAGGGTCCCACTGAAGCTTTCTTT | CASSFQGPTEAFF
TRBJ2-3 | many | - | TRBV12-3/TRBV12-4 | TGTGCCAGCAGTTTAGCGCGAAGTCCAACCACAGATACGCAGTATTTT | CASSLARSPTTDTQYF
TRBJ2-1 | few | - | TRBV3-1 | TGTGCCAGCAGAAGAGAAGGCTGGCCGACTGGAAGCTCCTACAATGAGCAGTTCTTC | CASRREGWPTGSSYNEQFF
TRBJ1-3 | few | - | TRBV4-2 | TGTGCCAGCAGCCGAGAGCCGGTCGTGGGGGGCGACGAAAACACCATATATTTT | CASSREPVVGGDENTIYF
TRBJ1-1 | - | - | TRBV7-9 | TGTGCCAGCAGCGCCGCCGGCCGGGGCTCCAACACTGAAGCTTTCTTT | CASSAAGRGSNTEAFF
TRBJ2-1 | few | TRBD2 | TRBV11-2 | TGTGCCAGCAGCTTAGGGTCGGGGGGTCGGGATGAGCAGTTCTTC | CASSLGSGGRDEQFF
TRBJ1-5 | - | TRBD1 | TRBV4-2 | TGTGCCAGCAGCCAGGGACAGGGGACGGGCCAGCCCCAGCATTTT | CASSQGQGTGQPQHF
TRBJ1-2 | few | - | TRBV5-1 | TGCGCCAGCAGCCAGGAGGTCGGCGGATCAGTCTTGGGCTACACCTTC | CASSQEVGGSVLGYTF
TRBJ2-1 | many | TRBD2 | TRBV7-9 | TGTGCCAGCAGCCGCCGGGAGGACAATGAGCAGTTCTTC | CASSRREDNEQFF
TRBJ2-7 | - | - | TRBV6-1 | TGTGCCAGCAGTGAAGACGACAGTCCCTCCTACGAGCAGTACTTC | CASSEDDSPSYEQYF
TRBJ1-5 | - | TRBD1 | TRBV24-1 | TGTGCCACCAGTGATCCCCAGGGGGCTCAGCCCCAGCATTTT | CATSDPQGAQPQHF
TRBJ2-7 | few | TRBD2 | TRBV12-3/TRBV12-4 | TGTGCCAGCATGACTAGCGGGAGTTTCCATCAGGAGCAGTACTTC | CASMTSGSFHQEQYF
TRBJ1-5 | - | - | TRBV20-1 | TGCAGTGCTAGAGAGCTCCCTCAGGTCGAGCAGCATTTT | CSARELPQVEQHF
TRBJ2-7 | - | - | TRBV20-1 | TGCAGTGCGGAGGCCCAGGACTTCTACGAGCAGTACTTC | CSAEAQDFYEQYF
TRBJ2-5 | - | - | TRBV27 | TGTGCCAGCAGTTTCCAAGGAGGGCGGGGCCAGTACTTC | CASSFQGGRGQYF
TRBJ1-2 | - | TRBD1 | TRBV27 | TGTGCCAGCAGGCTGTCGGGGACAGGGTATGGCTACACCTTC | CASRLSGTGYGYTF
TRBJ2-3 | - | - | TRBV11-3 | TGTGCCAGCAGCTTAGATTCGGGGACGACAGATACGCAGTATTTT | CASSLDSGTTDTQYF
TRBJ1-1 | many | - | TRBV5-1 | TGCGCCAGCAGCTTGGAAATGAACACTGAAGCTTTCTTT | CASSLEMNTEAFF
TRBJ1-2 | - | - | TRBV5-1 | TGCGCTTCTGGGACGGAGAGTTATGGCTACACCTTC | CASGTESYGYTF
TRBJ1-5 | - | - | TRBV24-1 | TGTGCCACCCGAGGTCCGCCAGGGGAGTTGGATCAGCCCCAGCATTTT | CATRGPPGELDQPQHF
TRBJ1-6 | many | - | TRBV12-3/TRBV12-4 | TGTGCCAGCAGTCCGACACGGGGCAAGTCACCCCTCCACTTT | CASSPTRGKSPLHF
TRBJ2-2 | few | - | TRBV20-1 | TGCAGTGTAGAGGGCGGACAGATCACCGGGGAGCTGTTTTTT | CSVEGGQITGELFF
TRBJ2-2 | many | - | TRBV14 | TGTGCCAGCAGCCAAGATCTTGAGGTCGGGGAGCTGTTTTTT | CASSQDLEVGELFF
TRBJ2-1 | - | TRBD2 | TRBV12-3/TRBV12-4 | TGTGCCAGCAGCCCCCTAGCGGGAGGGCCCTATGAGCAGTTCTTC | CASSPLAGGPYEQFF
TRBJ2-1 | many | TRBD2 | TRBV5-1 | TGCGCCAGCAGCATGTCTAGCGGCAACAATGAGCAGTTCTTC | CASSMSSGNNEQFF
TRBJ1-2 | few | TRBD1 | TRBV5-1 | TGCGCCAGCAGCGGGACAGGTGATGGCTACACCTTC | CASSGTGDGYTF
TRBJ2-5 | few | TRBD1 | TRBV5-1 | TGCGCCAGCAGCTCCCGCCGACAGGGGGAGACCCAGTACTTC | CASSSRRQGETQYF
TRBJ2-5 | - | - | TRBV20-1 | TGCAGTGCTAGACAGACAGGACAAGAGACCCAGTACTTC | CSARQTGQETQYF
TRBJ2-2 | many | - | TRBV24-1 | TGTGCCACCAGTGATCGGGACATTAACACCGGGGAGCTGTTTTTT | CATSDRDINTGELFF